Below are 4 T cell receptor beta chains sequenced from a single sample in a study of beta chain features in type 1 diabetes. As every portion of the isolated RNA was reverse transcribed, the sequencing read expressed TCRB transcripts. Assay used: immunoSEQ multiplex PCR; TCRdb lists only in-frame clones, some missing. The sample consists of about 260,000 clones, around 68% of them appearing once. Source material: naive CD4+ T cells from blood. Every receptor here comes from a young man in good health.

This rearrangement joins TRBV21-1 to TRBJ2-3; TRBD2 was called by the table and not checked on the DNA. TRBV21-1 is tagged as a pseudogene. The CDR3 length is 17 residues. DNA for the CDR3: TGTGCCAGCAGCTCCTGGACTACTCCCTCTAGCACAGATACGCAGTATTTT. It codes for CASSSWTTPSSTDTQYF.

Note on this clone: Other DNA sequences within the sample encode an identical CDR3. The chain employs TRBV9 and TRBJ2-1; 11 positions agree with TRBD2. The V gene's germline CDR1 is SGDLS and CDR2 YYNGEE. With V trimmed by 2 bases and J by 4 bases, 2 bases remained unmatched. This CDR3 spans 15 amino acids. CDR3 residues: CASSVGLAGYNEQFF. The CDR3 DNA sequence: TGTGCCAGCAGCGTCGGACTAGCGGGTTACAATGAGCAGTTCTTC. The full variable domain, in which reference TRBV9 and TRBJ2-1 provide the parts outside the CDR3, is DSGVTQTPKHLITATGQRVTLRCSPRSGDLSVYWYQQSLDQGLQFLIQYYNGEERAKGNILERFSAQQFPDLHSELNLSSLELGDSALYFCASSVGLAGYNEQFFGPGTRLTVL.

The chain recombines TRBV6-6 with TRBJ2-7; 11 bases line up with TRBD2. CDR1 is MNHNY and CDR2 is SVGAGI in the germline V gene (reference sequence). V lost 2 bases, J lost 0 bases, and 3 bases stayed unmatched. The CDR3 is 16 amino acids. For the CDR3, the DNA is TGTGCCAGCAGTTACGGACTAGCGGGTTTCTCCTACGAGCAGTACTTC. Protein product: CASSYGLAGFSYEQYF.

This clone was picked up a small number of times. The V and J genes are TRBV30 and TRBJ2-1; 7 nucleotides agree with TRBD1. The CDR3 is made up of 14 amino acids. The V and J ends lost 3 bases and 5 bases, in that order; junction bases with no gene match: 7. Germline V gives CDR1 GTSNPN, CDR2 SVGIG (reference sequence). The CDR3 region has the DNA TGTGCCTGGAGACCGGGACAGAGGCACAATGAGCAGTTCTTC. Amino acids: CAWRPGQRHNEQFF. The variable domain in full, with the rest retrieved from reference TRBV30 and TRBJ2-1, is SQTIHQWPATLVQPVGSPLSLECTVEGTSNPNLYWYRQAAGRGLQLLFYSVGIGQISSEVPQNLSASRPQDRQFILSSKKLLLSDSGFYLCAWRPGQRHNEQFFGPGTRLTVL.